The clone carrying this T cell receptor beta chain turned up a few times. Its antigen is not identified. Mouse gene names and germline throughout. The CDR3 end lies 1 residue beyond the end of the read and is filled in from the germline J gene. Sequencing was performed with immunoSEQ multiplex PCR; in TCRdb, only in-frame clones are kept and a portion is missing. Of some 4,500 clones listed, 49% are singletons. The CDR3 has 16 residues. Germline V gives CDR1 NNHNN, CDR2 SYGAGS (reference sequence). V lost 3 bases to trimming and J lost 1 base; unmatched junction nucleotides: 4. Time point noted: mouse harvest day 14 after allogeneic transplant. Mouse grafts combined 10^7 T-cell-depleted bone marrow cells with 10^6 splenic CD5+ T cells. Mice had MHC-mismatched B6 into BALB/c GVHD, sampled day 7 or 14. This entry comes from a study of tissue T cells after allogeneic stem cell transplantation. General study results and limits: Only a limited share of tissue TCRs appeared in blood or spleen.

This TCR was sampled from a female BALB/c mouse given C57BL/6 T cells with graft-versus-host disease after an allogeneic hematopoietic cell transplant. Sequenced: lymph node tissue. The chain joins TRBV13-2 to TRBJ2-1, with 10 nucleotides matching TRBD2. The CDR3 is CASGVDWGANYAEQFF. CDR3 DNA (partial): TGTGCCAGCGGTGTCGACTGGGGGGCGAACTATGCTGAGCAGTTC.